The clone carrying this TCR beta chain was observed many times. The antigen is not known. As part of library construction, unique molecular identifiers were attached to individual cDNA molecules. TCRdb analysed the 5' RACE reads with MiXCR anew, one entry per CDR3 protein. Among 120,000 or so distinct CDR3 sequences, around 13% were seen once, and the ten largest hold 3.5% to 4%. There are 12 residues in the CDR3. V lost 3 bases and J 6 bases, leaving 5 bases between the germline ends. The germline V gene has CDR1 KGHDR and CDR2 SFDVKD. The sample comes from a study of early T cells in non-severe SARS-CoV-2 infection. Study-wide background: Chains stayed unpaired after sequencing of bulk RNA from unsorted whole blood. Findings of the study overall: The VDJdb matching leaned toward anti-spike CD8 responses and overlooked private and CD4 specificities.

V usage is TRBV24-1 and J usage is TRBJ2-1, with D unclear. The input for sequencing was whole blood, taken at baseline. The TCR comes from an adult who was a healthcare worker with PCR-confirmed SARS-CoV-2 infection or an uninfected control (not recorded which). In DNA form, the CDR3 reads TGTGCCACCAGTGATCTGTCCAATGAGCAGTTCTTC. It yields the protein CATSDLSNEQFF.